Listed here are 15 T cell receptor beta chains from one sample, sequenced in a study of T cell responses to AZD1222 COVID-19 vaccine. TCRdb keeps only in-frame clones here, not all; method: immunoSEQ multiplex PCR. The sample carries about 84,000 clones, approximately 90% recorded once. Sequencing used peripheral blood, obtained on day 0 of AZD1222 vaccination. All receptors derive from an adult in good health.

The chain couples TRBV14 to TRBJ2-5; the match to TRBD2 covers 8 bases. The CDR3 covers 15 residues. J was trimmed by 5 bases and V by 4 bases; bases with no gene match: 9. Germline values: CDR1 SGHDN, CDR2 FVKESK. The CDR3: CASSPQAGVRETQYF. CDR3 DNA: TGTGCCAGCAGCCCTCAAGCGGGAGTACGGGAGACCCAGTACTTC.

V is TRBV5-1 and J is TRBJ1-5; 9 bases are a match to TRBD1. CDR1 is SGHRS and CDR2 is YFSETQ in the germline V gene. This CDR3 is built from 14 residues. Trimming cost V 4 bases and J 7 bases; bases outside gene matches: 6. CDR3 bases: TGCGCCAGCAGCCCTGGGACAGGGTTCCAGCCCCAGCATTTT. This codes for CASSPGTGFQPQHF.

The chain combines TRBV7-2 with TRBJ2-1, with TRBD2 as a possible D gene (5 bases). Trimming pared 0 bases from V and 9 bases from J, leaving 9 bases between. The CDR3 spans 13 residues. Germline V gene sequence: CDR1 SGHTA, CDR2 FQGNSA. CDR3 residues: CASSLARAAEQFF. The CDR3 region has the DNA TGTGCCAGCAGCTTAGCGCGGGCGGCTGAGCAGTTCTTC.

Comment on this clone: One end of the junction fails to match germline, which may point to a read error. J is TRBJ2-7 and V is TRBV3-1 (or the pseudogene TRBV3-2); D is ambiguous. The CDR3 covers 18 residues. Looked up from germline, CDR1 is LGHDT and CDR2 is YNNKEL (reference sequence). CDR3 nucleotide sequence: TGTGCCAGCAGCGAAGAAGCAGGTTACGGACCGTGGCGTTTCGAGCAGTACTTC. It specifies CASSEEAGYGPWRFEQYF.

The CDR3 DNA sequence: TGTGCCAGCAGCACAAGGACAGGGGTAGATCAGCCCCAGCATTTT. It yields the protein CASSTRTGVDQPQHF. The chain recombines TRBV7-2 with TRBJ1-5; 9 nucleotides line up with TRBD1. Germline V gene lookup returns CDR1 SGHTA and CDR2 FQGNSA. This CDR3 has 15 residues. Trimming cost V 5 bases and J 5 bases; bases outside gene matches: 7.

The chain is built from TRBV5-6 and TRBJ2-7; TRBD1 matches 8 bases. Germline trimming cut 1 base from V and 0 bases from J; bases unmatched to any gene: 3. This CDR3 has 15 amino acids. Germline V gene data show CDR1 as SGHDT and CDR2 as YYEEEE. The CDR3 is CASSLTGGSSYEQYF. The CDR3, as DNA: TGTGCCAGCAGCTTGACAGGGGGAAGCTCCTACGAGCAGTACTTC.

This clone was seen a single time. The rearrangement uses TRBV6-6 and TRBJ2-3; tentatively, D is TRBD1 or TRBD2 (6 bases each). CDR3 length equals 15 residues. The germline V gene encodes CDR1 MNHNY and CDR2 SVGAGI (reference sequence). V was trimmed by 6 bases and J by 3 bases, leaving 16 bases between them. The CDR3 DNA reads TGTGCCAGCAGCCGCACAGGGACTCCTACAGATACGCAGTATTTT. It yields the protein CASSRTGTPTDTQYF.

The gene calls are TRBV29-1 and TRBJ1-2; D is unclear. The CDR3 covers 11 residues. V was pared by 5 bases and J by 4 bases, with 8 bases between. Germline V gene lookup returns CDR1 SQVTM and CDR2 ANQGSEA. CDR3: CSVRQTYGYTF. As DNA, the CDR3 is TGCAGCGTTCGGCAGACCTATGGCTACACCTTC.

As DNA, the CDR3 is TGTGCCAGTAGTCCCCGACTAGCGGGAGTCCACGAGCAGTACTTC. Its protein is CASSPRLAGVHEQYF. J is TRBJ2-7 and V is TRBV19; 12 positions match TRBD2. After removal of 5 bases from V and 5 bases from J, the junction contained 7 bases not matched to a gene. CDR1 is LNHDA and CDR2 is SQIVND in the germline V gene (reference sequence). The CDR3 contains 15 residues.

V and J are TRBV19 and TRBJ2-5; 11 nucleotides align to TRBD1. Trimming cost V 8 bases and J 0 bases; bases outside gene matches: 14. CDR1 and CDR2 from the germline V gene are LNHDA and SQIVND (reference sequence). The CDR3 runs 18 residues. The CDR3 is CASSSPGQGVSYQETQYF. In DNA form, the CDR3 reads TGTGCCAGTTCCTCTCCGGGACAGGGGGTATCCTACCAAGAGACCCAGTACTTC.

This chain joins TRBV14 and TRBJ2-3, with 8 nucleotides matching TRBD2. Germline CDR1 SGHDN, CDR2 FVKESK. V shed 4 bases, J shed 1 base, and the junction held 10 bases outside the gene matches. The CDR3 runs to 17 residues. The CDR3 here is CASSRPRTSRGTDTQYF. In DNA form, the CDR3 reads TGTGCCAGCAGCCGTCCCCGGACTAGCAGGGGCACAGATACGCAGTATTTT. Filled out from reference TRBV14 and TRBJ2-3, the complete variable domain reads EAGVTQFPSHSVIEKGQTVTLRCDPISGHDNLYWYRRVMGKEIKFLLHFVKESKQDESGMPNNRFLAERTGGTYSTLKVQPAELEDSGVYFCASSRPRTSRGTDTQYFGPGTRLTVL.

The J gene is TRBJ1-5, the V gene TRBV3-1 (or the pseudogene TRBV3-2); no firm D call. This CDR3 is 14 amino acids long. Trimming took off 4 bases at V and 7 bases at J, with 14 bases between the two ends. Germline V lookup: CDR1 LGHDT, CDR2 YNNKEL (reference sequence). The CDR3 DNA reads TGTGCCAGCAGCCTGGCTAGGGTTGGGCAGCCCCAGCATTTT. This codes for CASSLARVGQPQHF.

The CDR3 reads CASSRQGLNTEAFF. The CDR3 nucleotides read TGTGCCAGTAGCCGACAGGGGCTGAACACTGAAGCTTTCTTT. The chain combines TRBV19 with TRBJ1-1, with 8 bases that match TRBD1. Germline CDR1 LNHDA, CDR2 SQIVND (reference sequence). The CDR3 runs 14 residues. The trim removed 6 bases at V and 0 bases at J, leaving 3 bases unmatched.

This chain joins TRBV10-3 and TRBJ1-2, with 10 bases fitting TRBD1. CDR3 size: 15 residues. Germline CDR1 ENHRY, CDR2 SYGVKD. J gave up 5 bases and V 2 bases, and 5 bases lay outside the gene matches. The CDR3 reads CAISEAGTGVYGYTF. As DNA, the CDR3 is TGTGCCATCAGTGAGGCGGGGACAGGGGTATATGGCTACACCTTC.

The rearrangement joins TRBV6-2 or TRBV6-3 to TRBJ2-7; 9 bases are a match to TRBD2. CDR1 and CDR2 (germline): MNHEY, SVGEGT. The CDR3 is 16 amino acids. After removal of 2 bases from V and 3 bases from J, the junction contained 8 bases not matched to a gene. This CDR3 is CASSYVAGESGYEQYF. CDR3 nucleotide sequence: TGTGCCAGCAGTTACGTAGCGGGAGAGTCAGGCTACGAGCAGTACTTC.